This TCR beta chain was sequenced for a study of CD8 T cells in Susac syndrome. Trimming took 0 bases from V and 0 from J, leaving 9 bases between them. This CDR3 contains 15 residues. CDR1 is SGDLS and CDR2 is YYNGEE in the germline V gene. Reverse transcription of roughly 0.5 to 1 ug RNA was performed with random hexamers. TCRdb passed the immunoSEQ multiplex PCR reads through MiXCR, listing each CDR3 protein once. The repertoire holds some 94,000 distinct CDR3 sequences, with 85% to 95% as singletons. The receptor's source is a human donor with Susac syndrome. Sequencing was performed on CD4+ T cells from PBMCs. The chain employs TRBV9 and TRBJ1-1; D not certain. CDR3 bases: TGTGCCAGCAGCGTAGCAGCAGCTATGAACACTGAAGCTTTCTTT. Translated: CASSVAAAMNTEAFF.